Listed below are T cell receptor beta chains from one sample, sequenced in a study of T cell changes during pregnancy in multiple sclerosis. Sequencing used immunoSEQ multiplex PCR; TCRdb keeps in-frame clones, though not all of them. The sample has 95,000 to 150,000 clones, over 85% seen once. The source material was peripheral blood, sampled before pregnancy. The receptors derive from a female donor with multiple sclerosis, enrolled in a pregnancy study. CDR3s include the opening cysteine and the closing phenylalanine or tryptophan. D genes are given only for firm matches. Some rows mark clone size as missing; the rest say once, few, many or name a class of expanded clone.

j_gene: TRBJ2-1
d_gene: -
v_gene: TRBV18
abundance: -
CDR3nt: TGTGCCAGCTCACCACGGGCAGAGGGCTACAATGAGCAGTTCTTC
CDR3aa: CASSPRAEGYNEQFF

j_gene: TRBJ2-7
d_gene: TRBD2
v_gene: TRBV6-1
abundance: -
CDR3nt: TGTGCCAGCAGTGCTCCACTCGCACTAGCGGGAGGCCTTCGCGGCGAGCAGTACTTC
CDR3aa: CASSAPLALAGGLRGEQYF

j_gene: TRBJ1-3
d_gene: -
v_gene: TRBV7-9
abundance: -
CDR3nt: TGTGCCAGCGAATCCTTAGGGTCGGGGGGAAACACCATATATTTT
CDR3aa: CASESLGSGGNTIYF

j_gene: TRBJ1-2
d_gene: -
v_gene: TRBV30
abundance: -
CDR3nt: TGTGCCTGGAGTGACCGGGACTATGGCTACACCTTC
CDR3aa: CAWSDRDYGYTF

j_gene: TRBJ2-1
d_gene: -
v_gene: TRBV5-5
abundance: -
CDR3nt: TGTGCCAGCAGCTCCCCGTTAGCGGACCGATACAATGAGCAGTTCTTC
CDR3aa: CASSSPLADRYNEQFF

j_gene: TRBJ2-1
d_gene: TRBD1
v_gene: TRBV5-4
abundance: -
CDR3nt: TGTGCCAGCAGCCCTGGACAGGGTATCGACTCCTACAATGAGCAGTTCTTC
CDR3aa: CASSPGQGIDSYNEQFF

j_gene: TRBJ1-1
d_gene: -
v_gene: TRBV6-6
abundance: -
CDR3nt: TGTGCCAGCAGTCCTCAGGGTTCGGGCACTGAAGCTTTCTTT
CDR3aa: CASSPQGSGTEAFF

j_gene: TRBJ2-7
d_gene: TRBD2
v_gene: TRBV7-9
abundance: -
CDR3nt: TGTGCCAGCAGCTTAGCAGGGACTAGCCACTACGAGCAGTACTTC
CDR3aa: CASSLAGTSHYEQYF

j_gene: TRBJ2-1
d_gene: TRBD2
v_gene: TRBV27
abundance: -
CDR3nt: TGTGCCAGCAGGCGGACTAGCCTTCCGGATGAGCAGTTCTTC
CDR3aa: CASRRTSLPDEQFF

j_gene: TRBJ2-3
d_gene: TRBD1
v_gene: TRBV19
abundance: -
CDR3nt: TGTGCCAGTAGTTCCGGGACAGGGATCGATACGCAGTATTTT
CDR3aa: CASSSGTGIDTQYF

j_gene: TRBJ1-2
d_gene: -
v_gene: TRBV6-5
abundance: -
CDR3nt: TGTGCCAGCAGGAAAGCCGGGAACTATGGCTACACCTTC
CDR3aa: CASRKAGNYGYTF

j_gene: TRBJ2-5
d_gene: TRBD1
v_gene: TRBV30
abundance: -
CDR3nt: TGTGCCTGGAGTACGGCTACAGGGGGTGAGACCCAGTACTTC
CDR3aa: CAWSTATGGETQYF

j_gene: TRBJ2-2
d_gene: -
v_gene: TRBV11-2
abundance: -
CDR3nt: TGTGCCAGCAGCTTATTCCGCACCGGGGAGCTGTTTTTT
CDR3aa: CASSLFRTGELFF

j_gene: TRBJ2-2
d_gene: -
v_gene: TRBV19
abundance: -
CDR3nt: TGTGCCAGTAGTATTCAGACGGGCACCGGGGAGCTGTTTTTT
CDR3aa: CASSIQTGTGELFF

j_gene: TRBJ1-5
d_gene: TRBD1
v_gene: TRBV18
abundance: -
CDR3nt: TGTGCCAGCTCACCACCTCCGGGACAGGGGCGTTACAACAGCAATCAGCCCCAGCATTTT
CDR3aa: CASSPPPGQGRYNSNQPQHF

j_gene: TRBJ2-2
d_gene: TRBD1
v_gene: TRBV10-1
abundance: once
CDR3nt: TGCGCCAGCAGCGGACAGGGGGCCACCGGGGAGCTGTTTTTT
CDR3aa: CASSGQGATGELFF

j_gene: TRBJ2-7
d_gene: TRBD1
v_gene: TRBV7-2
abundance: -
CDR3nt: TGTGCCAGCAGCCGGGACAGAACCTACGAGCAGTACTTC
CDR3aa: CASSRDRTYEQYF

j_gene: TRBJ2-3
d_gene: TRBD2
v_gene: TRBV19
abundance: -
CDR3nt: TGTGCCAGTAGCTCCCCTAGCGGGAGCCCAGATACGCAGTATTTT
CDR3aa: CASSSPSGSPDTQYF

j_gene: TRBJ2-5
d_gene: -
v_gene: TRBV18
abundance: -
CDR3nt: TGTGCCAGCTCACGACTCCAAGAGACCCAGTACTTC
CDR3aa: CASSRLQETQYF

j_gene: TRBJ2-1
d_gene: -
v_gene: TRBV5-4
abundance: -
CDR3nt: TGTGCCAGCAGCTTGGAAGGGCCGGGACTTCGCAATGAGCAGTTCTTC
CDR3aa: CASSLEGPGLRNEQFF

j_gene: TRBJ1-1
d_gene: -
v_gene: TRBV11-2
abundance: few
CDR3nt: TGTGCCAGCAGCCCCCCGAGGGTGGGAGCTTTCTTT
CDR3aa: CASSPPRVGAFF

j_gene: TRBJ2-1
d_gene: TRBD2
v_gene: TRBV27
abundance: -
CDR3nt: TGTGCCAGCATCTCCTCAGCGGGGGGTTACAATGAGCAGTTCTTC
CDR3aa: CASISSAGGYNEQFF

j_gene: TRBJ1-3
d_gene: TRBD1
v_gene: TRBV30
abundance: -
CDR3nt: TGTGCCTGGACCCGGACAGGGGTTGGAAACACCATATATTTT
CDR3aa: CAWTRTGVGNTIYF

j_gene: TRBJ2-1
d_gene: TRBD2
v_gene: TRBV6-1
abundance: once
CDR3nt: TGTGCCAGCGGATATCGGGAGGGGGCCTACAATGAGCAGTTCTTC
CDR3aa: CASGYREGAYNEQFF

j_gene: TRBJ2-7
d_gene: TRBD1
v_gene: TRBV28
abundance: -
CDR3nt: TGTGCCAGCAGTCACAGGGGGACCTACGAGCAGTACTTC
CDR3aa: CASSHRGTYEQYF